Included here is one T cell receptor beta chain sequence, with context. The entry originates in a study of cytomegalovirus exposure and HLA in healthy donors. The CDR3 sequence is 14 residues long. V shed 9 bases, J shed 4 bases, and the junction held 6 bases outside the gene matches. Germline-derived CDR1 and CDR2 are MDHEN and SYDVKM. Researchers ran the PCR with 60 Vbeta and 13 Jbeta primers. Using immunoSEQ multiplex PCR, the repertoire was profiled, and TCRdb retains in-frame clones only, with some absent. The sample lists roughly 150,000 clones; about 80% were seen once. The chain is built from TRBV28 and TRBJ2-3, with 11 bases that match TRBD2. Sequencing used PBMCs. The sequence came from a woman between 40 and 50 years old in good health and CMV-seronegative. In nucleotides, the CDR3 is TGTGCCAGTCTGGTAGCGGGGGGGCCAGATACGCAGTATTTT. Translation: CASLVAGGPDTQYF.